Following are 17 T cell receptor beta chains from one sample sequenced in a study of cytomegalovirus exposure and HLA in healthy donors. Researchers ran the PCR with 60 Vbeta and 13 Jbeta primers. Measured with immunoSEQ multiplex PCR; TCRdb has only the in-frame clones, and not every one. The table has 180,000 or so clones, around four fifths seen once. Sequencing was carried out using PBMCs. The source is a woman under 40 in good health and CMV-seronegative.

This rearrangement joins TRBV30 to TRBJ2-6; 7 bases are a match to TRBD1. Trimming at V came to 2 bases and at J to 0 bases, leaving 10 bases not matched to a gene. The germline CDR1 and CDR2 sequences are GTSNPN and SVGIG (reference sequence). There are 18 residues in the CDR3. The CDR3 loop is CAWSLWTGASSGANVLTF. DNA for the CDR3: TGTGCCTGGAGTCTTTGGACAGGAGCTTCCTCTGGGGCCAACGTCCTGACTTTC. Filled out from reference TRBV30 and TRBJ2-6, the complete variable domain reads SQTIHQWPATLVQPVGSPLSLECTVEGTSNPNLYWYRQAAGRGLQLLFYSVGIGQISSEVPQNLSASRPQDRQFILSSKKLLLSDSGFYLCAWSLWTGASSGANVLTFGAGSRLTVL.

The rearrangement uses TRBV6-5 and TRBJ2-3; 7 positions agree with TRBD2. With 6 bases clipped from V and 8 bases from J, the junction kept 5 bases outside the gene matches. CDR1 is MNHEY and CDR2 is SVGAGI in the germline V gene. The CDR3 has 12 residues. DNA for the CDR3: TGTGCCAGCAGCACCGGGGGGTCTACGCAGTATTTT. It encodes CASSTGGSTQYF.

The chain joins TRBV5-1 to TRBJ2-1; a possible D gene is TRBD2 (7 bases). V was cut by 3 bases and J by 9 bases, with 16 bases left in between. CDR1 is SGHRS, CDR2 YFSETQ, per germline. The CDR3 covers 14 residues. The CDR3 is CASSSDGGPGEQFF. In DNA, the CDR3 is TGCGCCAGCAGCTCGGACGGGGGGCCTGGTGAGCAGTTCTTC.

CDR3 sequence: CASSVDGMGDTQYF. The CDR3 DNA reads as TGTGCCAGCAGCGTAGACGGGATGGGGGATACGCAGTATTTT. The V and J genes are TRBV9 and TRBJ2-3; D might be TRBD2 (5 bases). The germline V gene has CDR1 SGDLS and CDR2 YYNGEE. CDR3 length: 14 residues. The V gene lost 0 bases and the J gene lost 6 bases, with 11 bases spanning the gap.

This clone turned up a few times. The chain joins TRBV28 to TRBJ2-3, with TRBD2 identical over 10 bases. The CDR3 extends over 15 amino acids. CDR1 and CDR2 (germline): MDHEN, SYDVKM. V lost 6 bases, J lost 6 bases, and 9 bases stayed unmatched. CDR3 region: CASRPSGGGKDTQYF. The DNA of the CDR3 is TGTGCCAGCAGACCGAGCGGGGGGGGTAAGGATACGCAGTATTTT.

This chain connects TRBV7-2 to TRBJ1-1; TRBD1 aligns across 7 bases. The germline gives CDR1 SGHTA, CDR2 FQGNSA. With V trimmed by 5 bases and J by 10 bases, 10 bases remained unmatched. The CDR3 is made up of 13 amino acids. DNA for the CDR3: TGTGCCAGCAGCCTAAGACAGGGAAGGGCAGCTTTCTTT. Its translation: CASSLRQGRAAFF. Full variable domain (rest looked up from reference TRBV7-2 and TRBJ1-1): GAGVSQSPSNKVTEKGKDVELRCDPISGHTALYWYRQSLGQGLEFLIYFQGNSAPDKSGLPSDRFSAERTGGSVSTLTIQRTQQEDSAVYLCASSLRQGRAAFFGQGTRLTVV.

The rearrangement joins TRBV13 to TRBJ2-3; 14 nucleotides line up with TRBD2. With V trimmed by 5 bases and J by 7 bases, 11 bases remained unmatched. The CDR3 has 17 amino acids. The germline V gene encodes CDR1 PRHDT and CDR2 FYEKMQ (reference sequence). The CDR3 coding sequence is TGTGCCAGCAGCCACCAGACTAGCGGGGGGGCGGGAAATACGCAGTATTTT. Protein: CASSHQTSGGAGNTQYF.

The chain recombines TRBV7-2 with TRBJ2-2; perhaps TRBD1 as D (7 bases). CDR1 is SGHTA and CDR2 is FQGNSA in the germline V gene. CDR3 length: 14 residues. The V gene lost 7 bases and the J gene lost 6 bases, with 15 bases spanning the gap. CDR3 sequence: CASTQGGSAGELFF. DNA for the CDR3: TGTGCCAGCACCCAGGGGGGTAGCGCCGGGGAGCTGTTTTTT.

In its sample, this clone was seen a few times. Written as DNA, the CDR3 is TGTGCCAGCAGTGAAGTGACATCTGAAGCTTTCTTT. Translation: CASSEVTSEAFF. The chain employs TRBV6-5 and TRBJ1-1, with D uncertain. Trimming shortened V by 5 bases and J by 6 bases, and 10 bases separated the two germline ends. Germline loops: CDR1 MNHEY, CDR2 SVGAGI. The length of the CDR3 is 12 residues.

This chain joins TRBV9 and TRBJ2-1; D is unclear. Trimming stripped 3 bases from V and 8 bases from J, with 6 bases between. Germline V gene lookup returns CDR1 SGDLS and CDR2 YYNGEE. The CDR3 loop spans 11 amino acids. Here the CDR3 DNA reads TGTGCCAGCAGCGCACTTGATGAGCAGTTCTTC. It encodes CASSALDEQFF.

The chain carries TRBV9 and TRBJ1-2; D is undetermined. V lost 3 bases and J lost 5, with 20 bases in between. Germline V gene sequence: CDR1 SGDLS, CDR2 YYNGEE. CDR3 length: 16 residues. This chain's CDR3 is CASSAASVSPVYGYTF. In nucleotides, the CDR3 is TGTGCCAGCAGCGCCGCGAGCGTCAGCCCCGTTTATGGCTACACCTTC.

V and J are TRBV10-2 and TRBJ2-6; D may be TRBD1 (5 bases). The CDR3 covers 15 residues. Germline CDR1 is WSHSY and CDR2 is SAAADI. Deletions cut 4 bases from V and 0 bases from J, with 7 bases between. The CDR3 is CASSADSSGANVLTF. CDR3 nucleotide sequence: TGCGCCAGCAGTGCTGACAGCTCTGGGGCCAACGTCCTGACTTTC.

This chain connects TRBV30 to TRBJ1-1, with unresolved D. V gave up 0 bases and J gave up 1 base, with 6 bases separating them. The CDR3 is 13 amino acids. Germline V CDR1 and CDR2: GTSNPN, SVGIG (reference sequence). CDR3 coding DNA: TGTGCCTGGAGTGTTAAGCAGAACACTGAAGCTTTCTTT. Its protein is CAWSVKQNTEAFF.

The V gene is TRBV18, the J gene TRBJ1-1; 9 bases are shared with TRBD1. The CDR3 consists of 14 residues. Germline-derived CDR1 and CDR2 are KGHSH and LQKENI. Germline trimming cut 6 bases from V and 3 bases from J; bases unmatched to any gene: 5. The DNA for the CDR3 is TGTGCCAGCTCCTACGACAGGGGGTACACTGAAGCTTTCTTT. It specifies CASSYDRGYTEAFF.

The CDR3 nucleotides are TGTGCCAGCAGCCGTAAAACAGGGTTCGATTCACCCCTCCACTTT. This sequence encodes CASSRKTGFDSPLHF. The V gene is TRBV27, the J gene TRBJ1-6; a possible D gene is TRBD1 (6 bases). Trimming pared 6 bases from V and 8 bases from J, leaving 17 bases between. Germline V gene sequence: CDR1 MNHEY, CDR2 SMNVEV (reference sequence). This CDR3 comprises 15 residues.

The J gene is TRBJ1-6, the V gene TRBV30; perhaps TRBD1 as D (5 bases). This CDR3 is built from 13 residues. Germline-derived CDR1 and CDR2 are GTSNPN and SVGIG (reference sequence). Trimming took off 8 bases at V and 8 bases at J, with 16 bases between the two ends. Here the CDR3 DNA reads TGTGCCGGGACTTCGTGGGGCGATTCACCCCTCCACTTT. This sequence encodes CAGTSWGDSPLHF. Filled out from reference TRBV30 and TRBJ1-6, the complete variable domain reads SQTIHQWPATLVQPVGSPLSLECTVEGTSNPNLYWYRQAAGRGLQLLFYSVGIGQISSEVPQNLSASRPQDRQFILSSKKLLLSDSGFYLCAGTSWGDSPLHFGNGTRLTVT.

J is TRBJ1-2 and V is TRBV7-3, with 10 bases aligning to TRBD1. The junction had 4 bases not matched to a gene; V was cut back by 6 bases and J by 6 bases. Germline CDR1 and CDR2: SGHTA and FQGTGA. CDR3 length equals 13 residues. The CDR3 region has the DNA TGTGCCAGCAGTAAGGGGACAGGGGATGGCTACACCTTC. Its protein product is CASSKGTGDGYTF.